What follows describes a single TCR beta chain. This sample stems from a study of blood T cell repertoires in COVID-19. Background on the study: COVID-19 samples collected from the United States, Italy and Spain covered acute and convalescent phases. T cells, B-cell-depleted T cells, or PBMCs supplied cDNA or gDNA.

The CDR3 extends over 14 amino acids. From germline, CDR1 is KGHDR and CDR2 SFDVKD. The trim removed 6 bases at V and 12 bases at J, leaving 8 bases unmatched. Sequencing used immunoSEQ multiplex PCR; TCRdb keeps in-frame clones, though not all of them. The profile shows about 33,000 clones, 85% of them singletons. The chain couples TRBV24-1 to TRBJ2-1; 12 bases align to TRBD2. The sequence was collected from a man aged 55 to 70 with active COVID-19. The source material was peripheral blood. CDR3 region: CATSRASGRARQFF. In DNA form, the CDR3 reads TGTGCCACCAGTAGGGCTAGCGGGAGGGCCAGGCAGTTCTTC.